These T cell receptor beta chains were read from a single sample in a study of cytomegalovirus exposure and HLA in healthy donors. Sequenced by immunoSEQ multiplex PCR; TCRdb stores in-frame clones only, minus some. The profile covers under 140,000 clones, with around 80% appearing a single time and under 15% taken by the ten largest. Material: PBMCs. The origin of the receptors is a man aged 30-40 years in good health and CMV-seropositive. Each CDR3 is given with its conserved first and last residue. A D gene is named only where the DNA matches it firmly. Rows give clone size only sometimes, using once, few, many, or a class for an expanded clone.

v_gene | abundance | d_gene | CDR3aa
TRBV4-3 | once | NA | CASSRRGVNTEAFF
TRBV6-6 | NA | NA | CASSYAEMMNTEAFF
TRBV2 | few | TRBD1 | CASSGQGYEQYF
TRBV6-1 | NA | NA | CASSEATGSGNTIYF
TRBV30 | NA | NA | CAWSVGVNTEAFF
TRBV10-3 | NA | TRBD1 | CAISEEARTGAVSYTF
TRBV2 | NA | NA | CASIGGRSQYF
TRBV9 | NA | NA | CASSAGGPEAFF
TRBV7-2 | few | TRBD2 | CASSTGGARETQYF
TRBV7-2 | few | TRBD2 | CASSLGTSGDSSYNEQFF
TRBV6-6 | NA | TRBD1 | CASSYLYRGGDGYTF
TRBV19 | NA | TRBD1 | CASSFTGGNTGELFF
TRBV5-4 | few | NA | CASSLKGLNQPQHF
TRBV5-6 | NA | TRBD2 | CASRTRTSSGETQYF
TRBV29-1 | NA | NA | CSVARDGSPYEQYF
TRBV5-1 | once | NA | CASSLEGGNYGYTF
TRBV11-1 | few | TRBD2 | CASRLAGGPDTQYF
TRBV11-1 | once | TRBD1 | CASSTGQGLGHTETQYF
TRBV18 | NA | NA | CASSLGGGSYEQYF
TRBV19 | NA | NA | CASSIAVNYGYTF
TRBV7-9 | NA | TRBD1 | CASSLAPGQGGEQYF
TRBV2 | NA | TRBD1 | CASRDWTGTITEAFF
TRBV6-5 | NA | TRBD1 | CASSPTGQPYEQYF
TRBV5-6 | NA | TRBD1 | CASSYSPGQGPGNTIYF
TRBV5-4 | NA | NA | CASSLVQGSYEQYF
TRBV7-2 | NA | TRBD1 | CASSFGGTAGNTIYF
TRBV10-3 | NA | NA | CAISLGTPNTEAFF
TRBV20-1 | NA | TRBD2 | CSGERGETQYF
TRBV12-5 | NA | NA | CASGSGLHNEQFF
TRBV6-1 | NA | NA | CASSEAGGGNQPQHF
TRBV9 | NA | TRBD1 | CASSVGTENQPQHF
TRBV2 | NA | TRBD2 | CASSEGPAGMETQYF
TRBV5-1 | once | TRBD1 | CASSLEGAGGYTF